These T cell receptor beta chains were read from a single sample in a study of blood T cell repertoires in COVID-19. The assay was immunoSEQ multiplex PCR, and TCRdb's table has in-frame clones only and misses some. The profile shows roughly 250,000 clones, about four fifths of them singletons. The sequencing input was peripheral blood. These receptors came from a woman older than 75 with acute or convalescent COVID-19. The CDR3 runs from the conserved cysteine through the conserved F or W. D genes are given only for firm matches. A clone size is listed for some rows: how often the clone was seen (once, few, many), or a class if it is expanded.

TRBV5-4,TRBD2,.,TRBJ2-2,CASSMGGEPGELFF,TGTGCCAGCAGCATGGGGGGGGAGCCCGGGGAGCTGTTTTTT
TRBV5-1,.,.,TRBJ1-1,CASSLGHTSNTEAFF,TGCGCCAGCAGCTTGGGACACACCTCGAACACTGAAGCTTTCTTT
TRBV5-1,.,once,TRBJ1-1,CASSLASNTEAFF,TGCGCCAGCAGCTTGGCCTCCAACACTGAAGCTTTCTTT
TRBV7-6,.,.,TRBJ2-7,CASSPAGGRYEQYF,TGTGCCAGCAGCCCGGCAGGTGGGCGATACGAGCAGTACTTC
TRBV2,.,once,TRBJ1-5,CASTRGGAGSNQPQHF,TGTGCCAGCACCCGAGGGGGGGCCGGTAGCAATCAGCCCCAGCATTTT
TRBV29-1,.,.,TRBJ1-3,CSVEPGDNTIYF,TGCAGCGTTGAACCAGGGGATAACACCATATATTTT
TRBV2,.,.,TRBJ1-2,CARQAPNYGYTF,TGTGCCAGACAGGCTCCTAACTATGGCTACACCTTC
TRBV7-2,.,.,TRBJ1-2,CASSPGPLGYGYTF,TGTGCCAGCAGCCCAGGGCCTTTGGGGTATGGCTACACCTTC
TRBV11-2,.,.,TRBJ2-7,CASSLGQGPYEQYF,TGTGCCAGCAGCTTAGGGCAGGGGCCCTACGAGCAGTACTTC
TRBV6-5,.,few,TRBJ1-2,CASSYTQGNYGYTF,TGTGCCAGCAGTTATACACAGGGAAACTATGGCTACACCTTC
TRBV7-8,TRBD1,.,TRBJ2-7,CASSPTDRWSEQYF,TGTGCCAGCAGCCCAACGGACAGGTGGTCCGAGCAGTACTTC
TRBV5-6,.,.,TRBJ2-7,CASSLVSVTYEQYF,TGTGCCAGCAGCTTGGTATCCGTTACCTACGAGCAGTACTTC
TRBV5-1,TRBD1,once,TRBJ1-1,CASSWDRAWTEAFF,TGCGCCAGCAGCTGGGACAGGGCCTGGACTGAAGCTTTCTTT
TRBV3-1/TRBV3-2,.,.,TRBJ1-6,CASSQGEGLNSPLHF,TGTGCCAGCAGCCAAGGAGAGGGTTTAAATTCACCCCTCCACTTT
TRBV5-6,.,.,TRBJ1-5,CASSLGQNQPQHF,TGTGCCAGCAGCTTAGGACAGAATCAGCCCCAGCATTTT
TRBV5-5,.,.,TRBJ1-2,CASSLSGRGSPNYGYTF,TGTGCCAGCAGCTTGTCCGGCAGGGGAAGTCCTAACTATGGCTACACCTTC
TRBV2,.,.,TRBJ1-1,CASSYREGRAFF,TGTGCCAGCAGTTACAGGGAGGGTAGAGCTTTCTTT
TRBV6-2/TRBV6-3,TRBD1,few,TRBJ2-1,CASSSLIFGTGRNEQFF,TGTGCCAGCAGTTCTCTCATCTTCGGGACAGGTCGCAATGAGCAGTTCTTC
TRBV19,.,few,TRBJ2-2,CASSIVDSATGELFF,TGTGCCAGTAGCATCGTGGACAGCGCTACCGGGGAGCTGTTTTTT
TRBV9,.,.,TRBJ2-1,CASSVGGRTSYNEQFF,TGTGCCAGCAGCGTAGGAGGGAGAACGTCCTACAATGAGCAGTTCTTC
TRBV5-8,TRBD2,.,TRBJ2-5,CASSRSGLVETQYF,TGTGCCAGCAGTAGATCGGGACTAGTAGAGACCCAGTACTTC
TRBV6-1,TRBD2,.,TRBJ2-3,CASSGDGLAGGLGTQYF,TGTGCCAGCAGTGGAGACGGACTAGCGGGGGGGCTGGGTACGCAGTATTTT
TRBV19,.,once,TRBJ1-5,CASSHRGTGSNQPQHF,TGTGCCAGTAGCCATCGGGGAACAGGGAGCAATCAGCCCCAGCATTTT
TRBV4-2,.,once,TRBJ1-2,CASSQWGQGYGYTF,TGTGCCAGCAGCCAATGGGGGCAGGGCTATGGCTACACCTTC
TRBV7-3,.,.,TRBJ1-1,CASSKDRTTEAFF,TGTGCCAGCAGCAAAGACAGAACCACTGAAGCTTTCTTT
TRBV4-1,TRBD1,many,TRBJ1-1,CASSQGGTAFGTEAFF,TGCGCCAGCAGCCAAGGGGGGACAGCCTTCGGCACTGAAGCTTTCTTT
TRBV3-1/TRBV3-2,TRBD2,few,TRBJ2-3,CASSQRGAGGQADTQYF,TGTGCCAGCAGCCAAAGAGGAGCGGGGGGGCAGGCAGATACGCAGTATTTT
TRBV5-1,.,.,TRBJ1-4,CASSLALGFGEKLFF,TGCGCCAGCAGCTTGGCCCTGGGCTTCGGTGAAAAACTGTTTTTT
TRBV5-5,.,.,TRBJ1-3,CASSLAGGPGNTIYF,TGTGCCAGCAGCTTGGCCGGGGGTCCTGGAAACACCATATATTTT
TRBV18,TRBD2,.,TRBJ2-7,CASSPSLGGAYEQYF,TGTGCCAGCTCACCATCCCTCGGGGGGGCTTACGAGCAGTACTTC
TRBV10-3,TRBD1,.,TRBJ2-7,CAARPGGPYEQYF,TGTGCCGCACGGCCAGGGGGACCCTACGAGCAGTACTTC
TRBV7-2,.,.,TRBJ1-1,CASSLRQGQNTEAFF,TGTGCCAGCAGCTTACGTCAGGGTCAGAACACTGAAGCTTTCTTT
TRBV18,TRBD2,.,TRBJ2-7,CASSPQRGASYEQYF,TGTGCCAGCTCACCACAGCGGGGGGCTTCCTACGAGCAGTACTTC
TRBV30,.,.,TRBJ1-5,CAWNRAPNQPQHF,TGTGCCTGGAACAGGGCCCCCAATCAGCCCCAGCATTTT
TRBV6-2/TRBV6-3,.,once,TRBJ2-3,CASSSGGTQYF,TGTGCCAGCAGTTCTGGGGGGACGCAGTATTTT
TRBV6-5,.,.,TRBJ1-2,CASRTQGMVYGYTF,TGTGCCAGCAGGACTCAGGGGATGGTCTATGGCTACACCTTC
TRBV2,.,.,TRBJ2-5,CASGTPMTQETQYF,TGTGCCAGCGGAACTCCGATGACACAAGAGACCCAGTACTTC
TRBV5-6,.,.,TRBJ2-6,CASSQDPGANVLTF,TGTGCCAGCTCACAGGATCCTGGGGCCAACGTCCTGACTTTC
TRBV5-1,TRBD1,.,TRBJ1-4,CASSATGALGEKLFF,TGCGCCAGCAGCGCCACAGGGGCGCTGGGTGAAAAACTGTTTTTT
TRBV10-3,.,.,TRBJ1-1,CAISEGTNTEAFF,TGTGCCATCAGTGAGGGGACTAACACTGAAGCTTTCTTT
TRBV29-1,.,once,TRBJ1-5,CSVVEHPGSPQHF,TGCAGCGTTGTTGAACACCCAGGCTCGCCCCAGCATTTT
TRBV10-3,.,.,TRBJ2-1,CAISDQQGSYNEQFF,TGTGCCATCAGTGATCAACAGGGTTCCTACAATGAGCAGTTCTTC
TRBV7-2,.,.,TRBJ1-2,CASSFSINYGYTF,TGTGCCAGCAGCTTTTCCATTAACTATGGCTACACCTTC
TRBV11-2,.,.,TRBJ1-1,CASSPQQEGAFF,TGTGCCAGCAGCCCCCAACAGGAGGGAGCTTTCTTT
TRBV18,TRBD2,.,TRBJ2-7,CASSPNRGGQGEQYF,TGTGCCAGCTCACCAAATCGGGGGGGCCAAGGCGAGCAGTACTTC
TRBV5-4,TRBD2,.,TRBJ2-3,CASSLEAGGPSQTQYF,TGTGCCAGCAGCTTGGAAGCGGGGGGGCCGAGTCAGACGCAGTATTTT
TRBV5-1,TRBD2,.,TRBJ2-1,CASSWLAGGSSYNEQFF,TGCGCCAGCAGCTGGCTAGCGGGGGGGAGCTCCTACAATGAGCAGTTCTTC
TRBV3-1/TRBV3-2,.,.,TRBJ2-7,CASSRKEGSSYEQYF,TGTGCCAGCAGCCGGAAAGAGGGCAGCTCCTACGAGCAGTACTTC
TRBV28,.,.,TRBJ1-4,CASSPRTVSKLFF,TGTGCCAGCAGTCCCCGGACAGTAAGCAAACTGTTTTTT
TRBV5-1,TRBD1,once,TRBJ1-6,CASSPDREGSPLHF,TGCGCCAGCAGCCCGGACAGGGAAGGTTCACCCCTCCACTTT
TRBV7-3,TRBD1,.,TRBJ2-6,CASSLYTGAGANVLTF,TGTGCCAGCAGCCTATATACAGGGGCTGGGGCCAACGTCCTGACTTTC